The source of this T cell receptor beta chain is a study of blood T cell repertoires in COVID-19. Study overall: COVID-19 samples from acute and convalescent phases originated in the United States, Italy and Spain.

In the original analysis: Amplification of reference gene primers was used by the study to estimate nucleated cell counts. The assay was immunoSEQ multiplex PCR, and TCRdb's table has in-frame clones only and misses some. From that table come the V and J calls and clone size; the DNA was used to work out D and trimming. The sample has 200,000 to 300,000 clones, 88% seen once; the top ten hold approximately 4.3%. Per the germline V gene, CDR1 is SGDLS and CDR2 is YYNGEE. J was trimmed by 4 bases and V by 1 base; bases with no gene match: 6. The CDR3 runs to 15 residues. Sequencing input: peripheral blood. The genes are TRBV9 and TRBJ2-3, with 7 bases fitting TRBD2. This clonotype was obtained from a man in his sixties who had recovered from COVID-19. CDR3 nucleotides: TGTGCCAGCAGCGTACCCAGCGGGGTCGCAGATACGCAGTATTTT. Amino acids: CASSVPSGVADTQYF.